This T cell receptor (beta chain) comes out of a study of beta chain features in type 1 diabetes. As every portion of the isolated RNA was reverse transcribed, the sequencing read expressed TCRB transcripts. TCRdb keeps only in-frame clones here, not all; method: immunoSEQ multiplex PCR. Of some 150,000 clones in the sample, under 60% are singletons; the top ten hold around 0.39%. CDR3 length: 14 residues. The V end was cut by 5 bases, the J end by 4 bases, with 12 bases between. Germline lookup yields CDR1 SGHTA and CDR2 FQGNSA. Blood was drawn once from each donor into heparinised tubes. The draws averaged around 120 mL.

Sequencing used Tregs from blood. The receptor was isolated from a man aged 18 to 35 in good health. The V call is TRBV7-2, the J call TRBJ1-5, with a weak D call TRBD1 (6 bases). This CDR3 is CASSPWDINQPQHF. For the CDR3, the DNA is TGTGCCAGCAGCCCCTGGGACATAAATCAGCCCCAGCATTTT.